This T cell receptor beta chain was recorded in a study of T cell changes during pregnancy in multiple sclerosis. The CDR3 runs to 15 residues. V lost 0 bases and J lost 4, with 14 bases in between. Germline V gene sequence: CDR1 SGHRS, CDR2 YFSETQ. Libraries were prepared by immunoSEQ multiplex PCR; TCRdb keeps only in-frame clonotypes and omits some of them. The table has around 70,000 clones, 92% seen once. The TCR originated in a female donor with multiple sclerosis, enrolled in a pregnancy study. The sample consisted of peripheral blood, taken before pregnancy. This sequence joins TRBV5-1 and TRBJ2-7; D remains unclear. Here the CDR3 reads CASSLGFLSVYEQYF. The CDR3 bases are TGCGCCAGCAGCTTGGGATTTTTAAGCGTGTACGAGCAGTACTTC. Based on the CDR3 plus reference TRBV5-1 and TRBJ2-7, the full variable domain is KAGVTQTPRYLIKTRGQQVTLSCSPISGHRSVSWYQQTPGQGLQFLFEYFSETQRNKGNFPGRFSGRQFSNSRSEMNVSTLELGDSALYLCASSLGFLSVYEQYFGPGTRLTVT.